These 25 T cell receptor beta chains were all obtained from the same sample, sequenced in a study of shared clonotypes between healthy human individuals. Method: immunoSEQ multiplex PCR; TCRdb's copy keeps in-frame clones and lacks some. The table includes fewer than 1.4 million clones, 78% detected once. The sequencing sample was made of memory CD4+ T cells from PBMCs. Regarding subset: CD45RA-negative fraction. These receptors all stem from a man between 18 and 35 years old in good health. Some clones in this sample may be carry-over from other donors' samples.

The chain links TRBV9 to TRBJ2-1, with 11 bases aligning to TRBD2. This CDR3 spans 16 amino acids. The ends lost 3 bases at V and 6 bases at J; junction bases unmatched: 8. Per germline, CDR1 SGDLS and CDR2 YYNGEE. The chain's CDR3 is CASSAAGLAGLNEQFF. The CDR3 DNA follows: TGTGCCAGCAGCGCCGCAGGACTAGCGGGTCTCAATGAGCAGTTCTTC. Complete variable domain (other parts from reference TRBV9 and TRBJ2-1): DSGVTQTPKHLITATGQRVTLRCSPRSGDLSVYWYQQSLDQGLQFLIQYYNGEERAKGNILERFSAQQFPDLHSELNLSSLELGDSALYFCASSAAGLAGLNEQFFGPGTRLTVL.

The chain employs TRBV5-4 and TRBJ2-7; 11 bases fit TRBD2. This CDR3 has 16 amino acids. The germline V gene encodes CDR1 SGHNT and CDR2 YYREEE (reference sequence). V dropped 4 bases and J dropped 7; count of bases not matched to a gene: 13. The CDR3 coding sequence is TGTGCCAGCAGCCCAACTAGCGGGAGTAAAGTGTGGGAGCAGTACTTC. Its protein is CASSPTSGSKVWEQYF. Looking up the rest from reference TRBV5-4 and TRBJ2-7 gives the full variable domain: ETGVTQSPTHLIKTRGQQVTLRCSSQSGHNTVSWYQQALGQGPQFIFQYYREEENGRGNFPPRFSGLQFPNYSSELNVNALELDDSALYLCASSPTSGSKVWEQYFGPGTRLTVT.

The V gene is TRBV2, the J gene TRBJ1-1; TRBD1 is a possible D gene (5 bases). The CDR3 extends over 16 amino acids. V lost 3 bases and J lost 0, with 14 bases in between. Per the germline V gene, CDR1 is SNHLY and CDR2 is FYNNEI. The CDR3 protein is CASSDGRVPMNTEAFF. The CDR3 DNA is TGTGCCAGCAGTGACGGCAGGGTACCTATGAACACTGAAGCTTTCTTT.

This chain links TRBV7-8 with TRBJ2-5; maybe TRBD2 (5 bases). The germline V gene encodes CDR1 SGHVS and CDR2 FQNEAQ. V lost 1 base, J lost 10 bases, and 16 bases lay in between. The CDR3 runs to 14 residues. The CDR3 reads CASSLERLARSQYF. The CDR3 nucleotides read TGTGCCAGCAGCTTAGAGCGGCTAGCTCGGAGCCAGTACTTC.

The chain has TRBV4-1 and TRBJ2-3, with unresolved D. The CDR3 covers 15 residues. The V gene's germline CDR1 is MGHRA and CDR2 YSYEKL. The V end lost 4 bases, the J end lost 5 bases, and 16 bases lay between the germline ends. In DNA, the CDR3 is TGCGCCAGCAGCCCCCGGGCCCCCTCGGAAGATACGCAGTATTTT. It translates to CASSPRAPSEDTQYF.

The chain joins TRBV19 to TRBJ1-2, with unresolved D. V lost 7 bases, J lost 1 base, and 13 bases lay in between. The CDR3 covers 14 residues. CDR1 is LNHDA and CDR2 is SQIVND in the germline V gene (reference sequence). CDR3: CASKEQHFNYGYTF. CDR3 bases: TGTGCCAGTAAAGAACAGCACTTTAACTATGGCTACACCTTC. Full variable domain (rest looked up from reference TRBV19 and TRBJ1-2): DGGITQSPKYLFRKEGQNVTLSCEQNLNHDAMYWYRQDPGQGLRLIYYSQIVNDFQKGDIAEGYSVSREKKESFPLTVTSAQKNPTAFYLCASKEQHFNYGYTFGSGTRLTVV.

This clone turned up a few times. This rearrangement joins TRBV30 to TRBJ2-3; 7 nucleotides agree with TRBD2. CDR1 is GTSNPN, CDR2 SVGIG, per germline (reference sequence). After removal of 5 bases from V and 6 bases from J, the junction contained 8 bases not matched to a gene. The CDR3 consists of 13 residues. In DNA, the CDR3 is TGTGCCTGGGGCGGGGGTCTCGCCGATACGCAGTATTTT. It yields the protein CAWGGGLADTQYF.

V usage is TRBV27 and J usage is TRBJ2-1, with TRBD2 matching 8 bases. The CDR3 has 16 amino acids. Unmatched junction bases numbered 4, after V lost 3 bases and J lost 0 bases. The V gene's germline CDR1 is MNHEY and CDR2 SMNVEV (reference sequence). The CDR3 loop reads CASSFPSGSSYNEQFF. CDR3 nucleotides: TGTGCCAGCAGTTTTCCGAGCGGGAGCTCCTACAATGAGCAGTTCTTC.

Of note for this clone: Sequence at one end of the junction differs from germline and may be a read error. This chain connects TRBV28 to TRBJ1-3; unclear D gene. The germline gives CDR1 MDHEN, CDR2 SYDVKM. The CDR3 totals 16 residues. CDR3 amino acids: CASSSLAGSLGNTIHF. The CDR3 DNA follows: TGTGCCAGCAGTTCCCTAGCGGGGTCCCTTGGAAACACCATACATTTT.

The V and J genes are TRBV7-9 and TRBJ1-1; D perhaps matches TRBD1 (6 bases). CDR3 length equals 15 residues. The germline gives CDR1 SEHNR, CDR2 FQNEAQ (reference sequence). The germline V and J ends were trimmed by 0 bases and 5 bases, with 13 bases remaining between them. CDR3 bases: TGTGCCAGCAGCTTAGCTGGGGGGCGCGGGACTGAAGCTTTCTTT. This gives the protein CASSLAGGRGTEAFF.

This chain links TRBV7-2 with TRBJ2-7; tentative D call: TRBD2 (5 bases). Germline V lookup: CDR1 SGHTA, CDR2 FQGNSA. This CDR3 has 13 residues. V was pared by 7 bases and J by 0 bases, with 10 bases between. This CDR3 is CASMQRVSYEQYF. DNA for the CDR3: TGTGCCAGCATGCAGAGGGTCTCCTACGAGCAGTACTTC.

V and J are TRBV2 and TRBJ1-4; D possibly corresponds to TRBD1 (5 bases). The V gene lost 7 bases and the J gene lost 5 bases, with 8 bases spanning the gap. This CDR3 has 12 amino acids. Germline V gives CDR1 SNHLY, CDR2 FYNNEI. CDR3 loop: CASIRGNEKLFF. The CDR3 DNA follows: TGTGCCAGCATAAGGGGAAATGAAAAACTGTTTTTT.

V gene TRBV6-5 combines with J gene TRBJ2-4, with D tentatively TRBD2 (5 bases). Germline CDR1 and CDR2: MNHEY and SVGAGI. This CDR3 spans 15 amino acids. V was trimmed by 5 bases and J by 0 bases, leaving 11 bases between them. CDR3 sequence: CASSRTYLAKNIQYF. The CDR3 nucleotides are TGTGCCAGCAGTAGGACTTATCTAGCCAAAAACATTCAGTACTTC.

This rearrangement joins TRBV21-1 to TRBJ2-2; the DNA was not compared with TRBD2, the D call given in the table. TRBV21-1 is marked as a pseudogene. The CDR3 totals 19 residues. The CDR3 bases are TGTGCCAGCAGCAAGGCTGGCGGGGGACCAGGTGCGAACACCGGGGAGCTGTTTTTT. Amino acids: CASSKAGGGPGANTGELFF.

V usage is TRBV2 and J usage is TRBJ2-7; TRBD2 might be the D (6 bases). V lost 3 bases and J lost 3, with 6 bases in between. The CDR3 covers 12 residues. Germline V gene lookup returns CDR1 SNHLY and CDR2 FYNNEI. The CDR3 region is CASSEGLYEQYF. The CDR3 DNA sequence: TGTGCCAGCAGTGAGGGACTCTACGAGCAGTACTTC.

This clone has a handful of counts. The DNA of the CDR3 is TGTGCCAGTACCAAAAGGACAGGACAAGAGACCCAGTACTTC. Translating it yields CASTKRTGQETQYF. V gene TRBV6-5 combines with J gene TRBJ2-5; the match to TRBD1 covers 7 bases. Germline CDR1 and CDR2: MNHEY and SVGAGI. V dropped 9 bases and J dropped 2; count of bases not matched to a gene: 9. The CDR3 sequence is 14 residues long.

CDR3 sequence: CARRTGHDRDQPQHF. CDR3 in DNA: TGTGCCAGACGGACTGGACACGACCGAGATCAGCCCCAGCATTTT. The V and J genes are TRBV19 and TRBJ1-5; D is perhaps TRBD1 (5 bases). Germline V gene lookup returns CDR1 LNHDA and CDR2 SQIVND (reference sequence). This CDR3 region has 15 residues. Trimming took off 9 bases at V and 5 bases at J, with 20 bases between the two ends. Looking up the rest from reference TRBV19 and TRBJ1-5 gives the full variable domain: DGGITQSPKYLFRKEGQNVTLSCEQNLNHDAMYWYRQDPGQGLRLIYYSQIVNDFQKGDIAEGYSVSREKKESFPLTVTSAQKNPTAFYLCARRTGHDRDQPQHFGDGTRLSIL.

The chain links TRBV2 to TRBJ2-2; no clear D. Trimming took 4 bases from V and 4 from J, leaving 10 bases between them. The CDR3 spans 14 residues. CDR1 SNHLY and CDR2 FYNNEI come from the germline V gene. The CDR3 region has the DNA TGTGCCAGCAGTGTCCCCCCGGGCACCGGGGAGCTGTTTTTT. This translates into CASSVPPGTGELFF.

The chain recombines TRBV25-1 with TRBJ2-1; 10 positions match TRBD2. Germline CDR1 and CDR2: MGHDK and SYGVNS. V lost 1 base to trimming and J lost 10 bases; unmatched junction nucleotides: 7. CDR3 length: 15 residues. CDR3 sequence reads: CASSELSGRANEQFF. The CDR3 nucleotides read TGTGCCAGCAGTGAATTGAGCGGGAGGGCCAACGAGCAGTTCTTC.

J is TRBJ2-1 and V is TRBV29-1; perhaps TRBD2 as D (7 bases). The germline V gene encodes CDR1 SQVTM and CDR2 ANQGSEA. CDR3 length: 14 residues. The V end was cut by 5 bases, the J end by 4 bases, with 15 bases between. CDR3 nucleotides: TGCAGCGTTTGGGGGGGCGGGAGTTACAATGAGCAGTTCTTC. This gives the protein CSVWGGGSYNEQFF.

CDR3 in amino acids: CASRGGGDTQYF. CDR3 sequence (DNA): TGTGCCAGCAGGGGAGGGGGGGATACGCAGTATTTT. The chain is built from TRBV2 and TRBJ2-3, with D tentatively TRBD2 (7 bases). Germline CDR1 is SNHLY and CDR2 is FYNNEI. Trimming cost V 6 bases and J 6 bases, with 10 bases left between them. The CDR3 is 12 residues long. The full variable domain, with the rest looked up from reference TRBV2 and TRBJ2-3, is EPEVTQTPSHQVTQMGQEVILRCVPISNHLYFYWYRQILGQKVEFLVSFYNNEISEKSEIFDDQFSVERPDGSNFTLKIRSTKLEDSAMYFCASRGGGDTQYFGPGTRLTVL.

Details on this clone: Different DNA sequences within this sample yield the same CDR3. J is TRBJ2-2 and V is TRBV9; D gene uncertain. Germline V gene lookup returns CDR1 SGDLS and CDR2 YYNGEE. The ends were cut back, 0 bases at V and 3 bases at J, with 6 bases in the middle. The CDR3 is 14 residues long. The CDR3 reads CASSVGPYTGELFF. Written as DNA, the CDR3 is TGTGCCAGCAGCGTAGGGCCCTACACCGGGGAGCTGTTTTTT.

V and J are TRBV28 and TRBJ2-3; TRBD2 matches 9 bases. Per germline, CDR1 MDHEN and CDR2 SYDVKM. This CDR3 has 14 amino acids. V shed 6 bases, J shed 4 bases, and the junction held 5 bases outside the gene matches. The CDR3 DNA reads TGTGCCAGCAGGAGTAGCGGGAGTCCAGATACGCAGTATTTT. Translation gives CASRSSGSPDTQYF.

This sequence joins TRBV29-1 and TRBJ2-7; D unresolved. V lost 8 bases, J lost 2 bases, and 28 bases lay in between. Germline lookup yields CDR1 SQVTM and CDR2 ANQGSEA. CDR3 size: 17 residues. The CDR3 region is CSPVPLQPENSTYEQYF. DNA for the CDR3: TGCAGCCCTGTCCCACTCCAACCAGAAAATTCTACCTACGAGCAGTACTTC.

This clone was detected a few times. The V gene is TRBV18, the J gene TRBJ1-1; D is undetermined. Germline V lookup: CDR1 KGHSH, CDR2 LQKENI. The V gene lost 0 bases and the J gene lost 7 bases, with 15 bases spanning the gap. CDR3 size: 15 residues. The CDR3 is CASSPPSQVRGEAFF. CDR3 DNA sequence: TGTGCCAGCTCACCACCGAGTCAGGTACGGGGTGAAGCTTTCTTT.